This T cell receptor beta chain was recorded in a study of T cells in Graves' hyperthyroidism and ophthalmopathy. Study-wide results and limits: Clonotypes that were expanded in thyroid above 0.001 mostly appeared in blood too.

Remarks on this clonotype: Its matching antigen is unknown. Just one base apart from a much larger clone, this may be a read error.

The source material, RNA transcripts, was used to amplify TCR beta CDR3 regions. HTBI primers were used for first-round RT-PCR of the TCR CDR3. TCRdb used MiXCR to reprocess the multiplex PCR reads, holding one entry per CDR3 protein. The sample has hundreds of thousands of distinct CDR3 sequences, under 20% seen once. This CDR3 spans 17 amino acids. The V and J ends lost 5 bases and 2 bases respectively, with 22 bases between them. Germline CDR1 MNHNS, CDR2 SASEGT. The V gene is TRBV6-1, the J gene TRBJ2-7, with D perhaps assigned TRBD1 or TRBD2 (5 bases each). Material: blood. This TCR was recovered from a woman aged 45-65 years with Graves' hyperthyroidism that later progressed to Graves' ophthalmopathy. In nucleotides, the CDR3 is TGTGCCAGCAGTCCCTCTTCCCGACGGGGCCTTACCTACGAGCAGTACTTC. It yields the protein CASSPSSRRGLTYEQYF.